This T cell receptor (beta chain) was documented in a study of blood T cell repertoires in COVID-19. The wider study: Acute and convalescent COVID-19 specimens originated in the United States, Italy and Spain. PBMCs, B-cell-depleted T cells, or T cells were the source of the cDNA or gDNA that made up the material.

The V segment lost 0 bases and the J segment 8 bases; nucleotides outside the gene matches: 4. CDR1 is SGDLS and CDR2 is YYNGEE in the germline V gene. The CDR3 spans 15 residues. Methods used by the authors: Amplification with reference gene primers provided the estimates of nucleated cell counts. TCRdb's copy holds only in-frame clones and misses some; the assay was immunoSEQ multiplex PCR. V and J calls and clone size are as listed in that table; D and trimming were resolved from the DNA. Among over 450,000 clones listed, roughly nine tenths were seen once. Sequenced sample: peripheral blood. The rearrangement links TRBV9 to TRBJ2-1; TRBD2 matches 11 bases. The source of this sequence is a young man with COVID-19, enrolled during active disease. Here the CDR3 DNA reads TGTGCCAGCAGCGTAGAAGGGACTAGCGGCGATGAGCAGTTCTTC. This codes for CASSVEGTSGDEQFF.